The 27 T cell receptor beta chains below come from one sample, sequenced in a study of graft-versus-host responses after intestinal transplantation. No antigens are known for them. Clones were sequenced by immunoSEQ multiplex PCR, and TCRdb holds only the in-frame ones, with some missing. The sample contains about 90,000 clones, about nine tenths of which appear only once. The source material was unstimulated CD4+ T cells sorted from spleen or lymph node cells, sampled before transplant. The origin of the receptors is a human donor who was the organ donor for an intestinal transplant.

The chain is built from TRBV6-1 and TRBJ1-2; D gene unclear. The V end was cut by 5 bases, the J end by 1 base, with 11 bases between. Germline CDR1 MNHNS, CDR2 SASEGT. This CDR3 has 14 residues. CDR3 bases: TGTGCCAGCAGTTCAGGATTCATTAACTATGGCTACACCTTC. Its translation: CASSSGFINYGYTF.

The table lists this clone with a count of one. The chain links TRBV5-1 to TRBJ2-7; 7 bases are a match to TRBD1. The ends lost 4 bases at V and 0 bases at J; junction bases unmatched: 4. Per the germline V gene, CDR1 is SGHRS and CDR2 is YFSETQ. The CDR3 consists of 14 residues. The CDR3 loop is CASSPDRDSYEQYF. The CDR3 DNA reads TGCGCCAGCAGCCCCGACAGGGACTCCTACGAGCAGTACTTC.

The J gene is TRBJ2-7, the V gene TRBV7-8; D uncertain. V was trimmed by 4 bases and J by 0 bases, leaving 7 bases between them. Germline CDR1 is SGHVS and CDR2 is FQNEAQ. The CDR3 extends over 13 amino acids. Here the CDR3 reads CASSSLASYEQYF. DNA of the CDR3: TGTGCCAGCAGCTCCTTGGCCTCCTACGAGCAGTACTTC.

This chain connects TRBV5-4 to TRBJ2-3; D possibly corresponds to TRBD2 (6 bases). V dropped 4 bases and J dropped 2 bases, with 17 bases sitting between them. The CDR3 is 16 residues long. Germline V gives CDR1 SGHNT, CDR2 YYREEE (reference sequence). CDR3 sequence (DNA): TGTGCCAGCAGCCCCCCGGGACTCGGATACACAGATACGCAGTATTTT. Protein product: CASSPPGLGYTDTQYF.

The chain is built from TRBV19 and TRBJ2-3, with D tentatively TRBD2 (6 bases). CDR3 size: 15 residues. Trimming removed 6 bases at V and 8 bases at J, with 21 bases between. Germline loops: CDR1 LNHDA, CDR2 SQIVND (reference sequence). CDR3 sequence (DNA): TGTGCCAGTAGACGGGACTCCAACCAGCACGGTACGCAGTATTTT. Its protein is CASRRDSNQHGTQYF.

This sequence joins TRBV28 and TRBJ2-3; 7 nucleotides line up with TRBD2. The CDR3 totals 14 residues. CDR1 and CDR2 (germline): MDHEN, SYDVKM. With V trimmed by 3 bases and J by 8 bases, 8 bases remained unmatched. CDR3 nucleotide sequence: TGTGCCAGCAGTTTCCCTTCCGGCGGGAGTACGCAGTATTTT. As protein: CASSFPSGGSTQYF.

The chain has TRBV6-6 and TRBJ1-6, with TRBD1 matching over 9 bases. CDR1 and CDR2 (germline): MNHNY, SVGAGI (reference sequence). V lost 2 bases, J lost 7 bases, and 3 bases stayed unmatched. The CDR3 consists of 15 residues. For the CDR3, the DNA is TGTGCCAGCAGTTACCGGGGACAGGGAAATTCACCCCTCCACTTT. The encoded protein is CASSYRGQGNSPLHF.

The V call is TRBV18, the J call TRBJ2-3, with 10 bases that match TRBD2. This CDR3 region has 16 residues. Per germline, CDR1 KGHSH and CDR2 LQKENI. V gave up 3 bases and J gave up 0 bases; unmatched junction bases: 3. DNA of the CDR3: TGTGCCAGCTCACCGACTAGCGGGCATAGCACAGATACGCAGTATTTT. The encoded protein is CASSPTSGHSTDTQYF.

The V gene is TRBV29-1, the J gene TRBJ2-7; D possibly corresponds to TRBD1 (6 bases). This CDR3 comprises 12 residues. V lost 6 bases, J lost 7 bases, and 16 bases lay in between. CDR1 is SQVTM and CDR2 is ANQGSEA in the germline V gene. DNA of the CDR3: TGCAGCGTCTTACCTCAGGGGTTGGAGCAGTACTTC. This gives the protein CSVLPQGLEQYF.

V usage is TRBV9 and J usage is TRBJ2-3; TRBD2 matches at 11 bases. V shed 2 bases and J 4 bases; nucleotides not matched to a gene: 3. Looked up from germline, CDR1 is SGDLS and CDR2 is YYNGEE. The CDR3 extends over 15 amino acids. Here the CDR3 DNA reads TGTGCCAGCAGCGTTAGCGGGGGGGCTTCAGATACGCAGTATTTT. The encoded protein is CASSVSGGASDTQYF.

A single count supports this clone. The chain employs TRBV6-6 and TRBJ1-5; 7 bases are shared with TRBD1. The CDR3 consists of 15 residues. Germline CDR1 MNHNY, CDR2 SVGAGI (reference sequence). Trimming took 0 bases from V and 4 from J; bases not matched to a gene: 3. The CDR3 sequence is CASSYSGQSNQPQHF. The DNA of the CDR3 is TGTGCCAGCAGTTACTCGGGACAGTCAAATCAGCCCCAGCATTTT.

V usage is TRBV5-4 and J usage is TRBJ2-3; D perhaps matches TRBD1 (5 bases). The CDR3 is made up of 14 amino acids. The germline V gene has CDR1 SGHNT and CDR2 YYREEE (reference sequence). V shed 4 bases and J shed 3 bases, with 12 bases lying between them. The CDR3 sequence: CASSKKTETDTQYF. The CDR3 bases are TGTGCCAGCAGCAAAAAGACAGAGACAGATACGCAGTATTTT.

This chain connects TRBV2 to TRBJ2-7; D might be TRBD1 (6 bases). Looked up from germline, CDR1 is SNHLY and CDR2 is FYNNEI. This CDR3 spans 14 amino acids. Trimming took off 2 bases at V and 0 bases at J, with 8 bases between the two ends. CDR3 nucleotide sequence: TGTGCCAGCAGTGAAAACAGGGTCTCCTACGAGCAGTACTTC. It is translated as CASSENRVSYEQYF.

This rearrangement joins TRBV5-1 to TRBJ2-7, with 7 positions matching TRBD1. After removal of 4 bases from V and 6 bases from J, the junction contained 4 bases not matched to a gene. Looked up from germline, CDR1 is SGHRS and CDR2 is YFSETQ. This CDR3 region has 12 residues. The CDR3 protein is CASSIAGGEQYF. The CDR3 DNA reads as TGCGCCAGCAGCATAGCAGGGGGCGAGCAGTACTTC.

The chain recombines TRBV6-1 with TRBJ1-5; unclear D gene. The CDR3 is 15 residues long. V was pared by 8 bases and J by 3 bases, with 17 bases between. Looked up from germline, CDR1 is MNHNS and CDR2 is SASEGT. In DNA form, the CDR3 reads TGTGCCAGCGTTGTCGAACAGACCTCCAATCAGCCCCAGCATTTT. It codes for CASVVEQTSNQPQHF.

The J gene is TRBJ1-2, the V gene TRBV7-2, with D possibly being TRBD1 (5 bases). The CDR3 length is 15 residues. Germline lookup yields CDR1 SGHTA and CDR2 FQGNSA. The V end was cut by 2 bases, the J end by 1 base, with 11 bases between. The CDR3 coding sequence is TGTGCCAGCAGCTTAAGCAGGGCCGTTAACTATGGCTACACCTTC. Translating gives CASSLSRAVNYGYTF.

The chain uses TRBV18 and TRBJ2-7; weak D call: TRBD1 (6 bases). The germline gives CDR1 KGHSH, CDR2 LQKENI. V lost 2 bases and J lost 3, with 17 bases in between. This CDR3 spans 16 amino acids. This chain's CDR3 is CASSPRSKGHSYEQYF. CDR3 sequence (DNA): TGTGCCAGCTCACCAAGATCGAAGGGACACAGCTACGAGCAGTACTTC.

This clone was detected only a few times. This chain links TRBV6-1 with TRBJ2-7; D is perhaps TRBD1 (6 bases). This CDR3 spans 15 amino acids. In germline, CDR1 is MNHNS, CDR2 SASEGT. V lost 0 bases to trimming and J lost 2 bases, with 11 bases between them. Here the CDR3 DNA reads TGTGCCAGCAGTGAAGCCGGGACAAATCCCTACGAGCAGTACTTC. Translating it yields CASSEAGTNPYEQYF.

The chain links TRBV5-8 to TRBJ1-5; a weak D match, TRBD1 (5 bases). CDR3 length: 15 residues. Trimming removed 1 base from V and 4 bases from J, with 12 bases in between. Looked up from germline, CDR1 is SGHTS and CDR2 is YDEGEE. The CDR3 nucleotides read TGTGCCAGCAGCTTGAGGATTGGGGGGAATCAGCCCCAGCATTTT. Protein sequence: CASSLRIGGNQPQHF.

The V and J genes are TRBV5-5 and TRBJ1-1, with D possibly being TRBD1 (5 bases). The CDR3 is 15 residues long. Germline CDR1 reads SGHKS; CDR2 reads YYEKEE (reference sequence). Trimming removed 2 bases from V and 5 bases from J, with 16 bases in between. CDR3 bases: TGTGCCAGCAGCTTAGGCAGAAAGGGGTCGACTGAAGCTTTCTTT. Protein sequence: CASSLGRKGSTEAFF.

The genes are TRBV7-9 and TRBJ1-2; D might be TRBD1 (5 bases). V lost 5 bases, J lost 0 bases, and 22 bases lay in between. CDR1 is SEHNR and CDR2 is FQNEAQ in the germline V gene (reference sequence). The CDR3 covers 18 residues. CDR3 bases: TGTGCCAGCAGCCGCCGAGGACACCAACCTACCCCTAACTATGGCTACACCTTC. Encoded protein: CASSRRGHQPTPNYGYTF.

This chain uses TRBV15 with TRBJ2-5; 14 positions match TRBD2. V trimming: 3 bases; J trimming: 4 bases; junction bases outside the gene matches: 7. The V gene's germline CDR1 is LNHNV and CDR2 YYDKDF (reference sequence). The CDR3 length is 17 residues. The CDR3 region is CATSRGAGTSGGETQYF. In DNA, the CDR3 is TGTGCCACCAGCAGGGGAGCCGGGACTAGCGGGGGAGAGACCCAGTACTTC.

The CDR3 sequence: CASSTLPGQGAYEQYF. As DNA, the CDR3 is TGTGCCAGTAGTACGCTTCCGGGACAGGGAGCCTACGAGCAGTACTTC. The chain has TRBV19 and TRBJ2-7; 9 nucleotides match TRBD1. Germline trimming cut 4 bases from V and 2 bases from J; bases unmatched to any gene: 9. The CDR3 extends over 16 amino acids. Germline V gene sequence: CDR1 LNHDA, CDR2 SQIVND (reference sequence).

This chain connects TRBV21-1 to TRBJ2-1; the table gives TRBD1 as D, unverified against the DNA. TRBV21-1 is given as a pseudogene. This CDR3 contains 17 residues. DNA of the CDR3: TGTGCCAGCAGCAAAGCTCAACGACAGGCCTCCTACAATGAGCAGTTCTTC. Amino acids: CASSKAQRQASYNEQFF.

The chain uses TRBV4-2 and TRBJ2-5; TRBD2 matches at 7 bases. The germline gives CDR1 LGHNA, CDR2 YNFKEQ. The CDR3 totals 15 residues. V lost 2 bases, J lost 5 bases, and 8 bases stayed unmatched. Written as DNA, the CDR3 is TGTGCCAGCAGCCAAACGGCGGGAGTTTGGGAGACCCAGTACTTC. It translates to CASSQTAGVWETQYF.

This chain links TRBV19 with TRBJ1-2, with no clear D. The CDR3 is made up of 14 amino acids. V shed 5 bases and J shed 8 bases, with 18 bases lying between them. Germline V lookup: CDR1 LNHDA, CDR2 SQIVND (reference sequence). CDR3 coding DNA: TGTGCCAGTAGTGGTGGAGAGAAGCGCTACGGCTACACCTTC. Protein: CASSGGEKRYGYTF.

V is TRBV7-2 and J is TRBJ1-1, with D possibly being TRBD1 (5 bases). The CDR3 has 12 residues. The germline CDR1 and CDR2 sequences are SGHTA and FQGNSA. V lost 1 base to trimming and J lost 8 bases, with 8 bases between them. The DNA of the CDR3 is TGTGCCAGCAGCTTAGTTCGGGGGGAAGCTTTCTTT. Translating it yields CASSLVRGEAFF.